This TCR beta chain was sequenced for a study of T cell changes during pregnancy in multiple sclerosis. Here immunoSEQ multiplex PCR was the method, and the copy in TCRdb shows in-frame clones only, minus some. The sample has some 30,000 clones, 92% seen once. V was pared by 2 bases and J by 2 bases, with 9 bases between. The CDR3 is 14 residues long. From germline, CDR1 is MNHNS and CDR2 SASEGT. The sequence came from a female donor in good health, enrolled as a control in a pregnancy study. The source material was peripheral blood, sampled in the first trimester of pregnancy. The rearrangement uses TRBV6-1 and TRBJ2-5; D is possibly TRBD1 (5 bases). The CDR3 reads CASSEPGRQETQYF. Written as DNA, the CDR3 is TGTGCCAGCAGTGAACCAGGGCGGCAAGAGACCCAGTACTTC.